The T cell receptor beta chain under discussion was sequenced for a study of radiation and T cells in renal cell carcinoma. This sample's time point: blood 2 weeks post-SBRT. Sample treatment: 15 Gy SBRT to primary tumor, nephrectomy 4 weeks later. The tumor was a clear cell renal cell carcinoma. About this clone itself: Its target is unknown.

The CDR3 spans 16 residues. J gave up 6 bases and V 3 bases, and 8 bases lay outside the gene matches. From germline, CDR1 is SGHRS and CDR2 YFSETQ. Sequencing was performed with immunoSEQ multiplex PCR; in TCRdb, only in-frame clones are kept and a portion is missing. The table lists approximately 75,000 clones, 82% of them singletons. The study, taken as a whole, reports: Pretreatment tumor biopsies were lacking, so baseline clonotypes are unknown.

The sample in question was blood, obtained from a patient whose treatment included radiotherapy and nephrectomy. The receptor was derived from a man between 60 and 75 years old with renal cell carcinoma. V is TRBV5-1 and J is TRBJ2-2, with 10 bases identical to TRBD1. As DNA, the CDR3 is TGCGCCAGCAGCTCGACAGGGGGCAGGAGTGCCGGGGAGCTGTTTTTT. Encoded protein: CASSSTGGRSAGELFF.